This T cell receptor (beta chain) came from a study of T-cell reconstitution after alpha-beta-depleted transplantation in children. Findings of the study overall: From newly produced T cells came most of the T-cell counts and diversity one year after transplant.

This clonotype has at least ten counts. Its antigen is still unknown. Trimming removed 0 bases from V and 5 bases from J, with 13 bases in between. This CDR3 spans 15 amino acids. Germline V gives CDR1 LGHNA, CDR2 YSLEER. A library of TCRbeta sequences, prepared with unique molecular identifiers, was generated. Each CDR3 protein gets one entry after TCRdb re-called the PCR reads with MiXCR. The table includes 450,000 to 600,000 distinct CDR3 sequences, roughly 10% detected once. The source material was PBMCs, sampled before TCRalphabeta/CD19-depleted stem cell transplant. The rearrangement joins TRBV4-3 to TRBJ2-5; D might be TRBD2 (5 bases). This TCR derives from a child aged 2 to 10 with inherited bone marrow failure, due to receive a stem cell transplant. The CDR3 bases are TGCGCCAGCAGCCAAGATTTCGGAGGTTGGGAGACCCAGTACTTC. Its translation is CASSQDFGGWETQYF.